One and the same sample provided the 3 T cell receptor beta chains below, sequenced in a study of blood T cell repertoires in COVID-19. The protocol was immunoSEQ multiplex PCR, while the TCRdb copy is restricted to in-frame clones and leaves out a portion. The sample yields about 350,000 clones, roughly 84% seen once. The specimen sequenced was PBMCs or T cells enriched from blood (not recorded which). These receptors were obtained from a woman in her twenties or thirties who had recovered from COVID-19.

The rearrangement joins TRBV18 to TRBJ2-3; 8 positions agree with TRBD2. The CDR3 is made up of 14 amino acids. After removal of 3 bases from V and 5 bases from J, the junction contained 4 bases not matched to a gene. Germline CDR1 reads KGHSH; CDR2 reads LQKENI. CDR3 in amino acids: CASSPLSGEDTQYF. CDR3 in DNA: TGTGCCAGCTCACCTCTTAGCGGGGAAGATACGCAGTATTTT. Full variable domain (rest looked up from reference TRBV18 and TRBJ2-3): NAGVMQNPRHLVRRRGQEARLRCSPMKGHSHVYWYRQLPEEGLKFMVYLQKENIIDESGMPKERFSAEFPKEGPSILRIQQVVRGDSAAYFCASSPLSGEDTQYFGPGTRLTVL.

This chain uses TRBV6-5 with TRBJ2-3, with TRBD2 matching 8 bases. This CDR3 has 16 residues. Germline CDR1 is MNHEY and CDR2 is SVGAGI. V trimming: 0 bases; J trimming: 2 bases; junction bases outside the gene matches: 4. The CDR3 DNA is TGTGCCAGCAGTTACTCAGCGGGGGCCGACACAGATACGCAGTATTTT. Amino acids: CASSYSAGADTDTQYF.

The rearrangement uses TRBV5-6 and TRBJ2-3, with 8 nucleotides matching TRBD2. Per germline, CDR1 SGHDT and CDR2 YYEEEE. The V and J ends lost 5 bases and 2 bases, in that order; junction bases with no gene match: 7. The CDR3 runs to 15 residues. The CDR3 spells CASSRGLVVTDTQYF. In DNA form, the CDR3 reads TGTGCCAGCAGTCGGGGACTAGTTGTCACAGATACGCAGTATTTT.